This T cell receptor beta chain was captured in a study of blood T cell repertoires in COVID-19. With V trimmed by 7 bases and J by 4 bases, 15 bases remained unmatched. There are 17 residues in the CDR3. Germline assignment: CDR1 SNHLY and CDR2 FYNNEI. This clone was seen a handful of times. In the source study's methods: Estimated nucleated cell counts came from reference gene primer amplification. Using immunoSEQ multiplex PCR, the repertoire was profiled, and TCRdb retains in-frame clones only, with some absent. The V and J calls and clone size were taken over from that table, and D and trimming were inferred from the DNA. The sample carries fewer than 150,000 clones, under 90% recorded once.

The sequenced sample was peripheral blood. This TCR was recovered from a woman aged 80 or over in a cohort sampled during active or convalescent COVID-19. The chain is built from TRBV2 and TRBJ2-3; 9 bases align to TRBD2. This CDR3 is CASTEWGGGGAADTQYF. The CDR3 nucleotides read TGTGCCAGCACCGAATGGGGCGGCGGGGGGGCCGCAGATACGCAGTATTTT.